Listed here are 6 T cell receptor beta chains from one sample, sequenced in a study of blood T cell repertoires in COVID-19. TCRdb's table, derived via immunoSEQ multiplex PCR, lists solely in-frame clones and lacks some. The sample holds some 130,000 clones, 65% to 85% seen once. The sequenced sample consisted of peripheral blood. These receptors originate from a man in his 70s with acute or convalescent COVID-19.

Only one count was recorded for this clone. This rearrangement joins TRBV6-5 to TRBJ2-3, with 13 bases lining up with TRBD2. V gave up 6 bases and J gave up 6 bases; unmatched junction bases: 3. The CDR3 contains 14 residues. Germline V gene lookup returns CDR1 MNHEY and CDR2 SVGAGI. The CDR3, as DNA: TGTGCCAGCAGCAGGACTAGCGGGGGCGATACGCAGTATTTT. Translation gives CASSRTSGGDTQYF.

This sequence joins TRBV7-3 and TRBJ2-1; a possible D gene is TRBD2 (7 bases). Per germline, CDR1 SGHTA and CDR2 FQGTGA. V lost 1 base to trimming and J lost 6 bases, with 13 bases between them. The CDR3 runs to 15 residues. The CDR3 reads CASSLMAGALNEQFF. Written as DNA, the CDR3 is TGTGCCAGCAGCTTAATGGCGGGGGCCCTCAATGAGCAGTTCTTC.

CDR3: CASSLQPGQGYEQYF. CDR3 nucleotide sequence: TGCGCCAGCAGCCTACAACCGGGACAGGGTTACGAGCAGTACTTC. The chain has TRBV5-1 and TRBJ2-7; the match to TRBD1 covers 9 bases. Germline loops: CDR1 SGHRS, CDR2 YFSETQ. This CDR3 has 15 amino acids. V shed 4 bases and J 4 bases; nucleotides not matched to a gene: 9.

The chain combines TRBV5-1 with TRBJ2-4, with TRBD2 as a possible D gene (6 bases). This CDR3 has 15 amino acids. V lost 4 bases, J lost 5 bases, and 16 bases lay in between. CDR1 and CDR2 from the germline V gene are SGHRS and YFSETQ. The CDR3 DNA sequence: TGCGCCAGCAGCAAAGGAGGGGACCTACAAAACATTCAGTACTTC. Protein product: CASSKGGDLQNIQYF. The complete variable domain, with remaining parts taken from reference TRBV5-1 and TRBJ2-4, reads KAGVTQTPRYLIKTRGQQVTLSCSPISGHRSVSWYQQTPGQGLQFLFEYFSETQRNKGNFPGRFSGRQFSNSRSEMNVSTLELGDSALYLCASSKGGDLQNIQYFGAGTRLSVL.

This clone was found many times. V is TRBV15 and J is TRBJ1-5; TRBD1 matches 7 bases. Trimming cost V 5 bases and J 0 bases; bases outside gene matches: 7. CDR1 is LNHNV and CDR2 is YYDKDF in the germline V gene (reference sequence). The length of the CDR3 is 16 residues. For the CDR3, the DNA is TGTGCCACCAGCGGGACAGATTTCTTTAGCAATCAGCCCCAGCATTTT. Its protein is CATSGTDFFSNQPQHF. Supplemented by reference TRBV15 and TRBJ1-5, the full variable domain reads DAMVIQNPRYQVTQFGKPVTLSCSQTLNHNVMYWYQQKSSQAPKLLFHYYDKDFNNEADTPDNFQSRRPNTSFCFLDIRSPGLGDTAMYLCATSGTDFFSNQPQHFGDGTRLSIL.

This chain joins TRBV7-9 and TRBJ1-4, with TRBD1 matching 8 bases. Germline values: CDR1 SEHNR, CDR2 FQNEAQ (reference sequence). The CDR3 sequence is 12 residues long. The trim removed 4 bases at V and 14 bases at J, leaving 6 bases unmatched. The DNA of the CDR3 is TGTGCCAGCAGCTCGTCGACAGGGGACCTGTTTTTT. This sequence encodes CASSSSTGDLFF.